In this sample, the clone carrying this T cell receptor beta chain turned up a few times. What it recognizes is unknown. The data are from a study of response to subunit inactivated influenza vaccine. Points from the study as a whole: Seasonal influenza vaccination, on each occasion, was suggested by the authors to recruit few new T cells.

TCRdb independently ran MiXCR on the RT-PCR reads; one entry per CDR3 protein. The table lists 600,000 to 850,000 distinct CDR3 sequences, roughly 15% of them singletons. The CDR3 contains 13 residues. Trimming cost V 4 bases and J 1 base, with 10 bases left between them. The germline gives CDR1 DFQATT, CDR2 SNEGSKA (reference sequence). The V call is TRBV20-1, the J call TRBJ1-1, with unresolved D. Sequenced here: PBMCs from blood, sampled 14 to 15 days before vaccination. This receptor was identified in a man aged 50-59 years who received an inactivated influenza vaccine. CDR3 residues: CSAKPGANTEAFF. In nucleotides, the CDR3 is TGCAGTGCTAAGCCGGGAGCGAACACTGAAGCTTTCTTT.